A single sample gave rise to the 13 T cell receptor beta chains below, sequenced in a study of T-cell memory formation after mild COVID-19. TCRdb analysed the 5' RACE reads with MiXCR anew, one entry per CDR3 protein. This table holds 170,000 or so distinct CDR3 sequences, about 22% found once. The sequenced material came from PBMCs or a T cell subset sorted from them (not recorded which). These receptors were collected from an adult woman who had mild COVID-19 (a few samples of this study predate the infection). Cell type and time point are not known.

The V and J genes are TRBV15 and TRBJ2-3; 7 nucleotides line up with TRBD2. This CDR3 contains 14 residues. Germline trimming cut 5 bases from V and 2 bases from J; bases unmatched to any gene: 4. Germline values: CDR1 LNHNV, CDR2 YYDKDF (reference sequence). The CDR3 loop is CATSFGGTTDTQYF. Here the CDR3 DNA reads TGTGCCACCAGCTTCGGGGGGACCACAGATACGCAGTATTTT.

The chain links TRBV19 to TRBJ2-2, with TRBD1 matching 7 bases. The ends lost 6 bases at V and 7 bases at J; junction bases unmatched: 5. The germline V gene has CDR1 LNHDA and CDR2 SQIVND (reference sequence). CDR3 length equals 13 residues. The CDR3 nucleotides are TGTGCCAGTAGCACAGGGGCTGGCGGGGAGCTGTTTTTT. Residues: CASSTGAGGELFF.

This clonotype was counted only a few times. This chain links TRBV7-6 with TRBJ2-7, with TRBD2 identical over 10 bases. Germline lookup yields CDR1 SGHVS and CDR2 FNYEAQ. Losses at the gene ends were 7 bases for V and 2 bases for J; bases not matched to a gene: 5. The CDR3 runs 14 residues. The CDR3, as DNA: TGTGCCAGCACCACTAGCGGGGATACCTACGAGCAGTACTTC. Translating gives CASTTSGDTYEQYF.

This chain joins TRBV6-5 and TRBJ1-1, with 8 bases aligning to TRBD1. The CDR3 is made up of 14 amino acids. The V and J ends lost 6 bases and 7 bases, in that order; junction bases with no gene match: 10. Germline CDR1 is MNHEY and CDR2 is SVGAGI. The CDR3 region is CASRLRGPQHEAFF. CDR3 in DNA: TGTGCCAGCAGGCTCAGGGGGCCCCAGCATGAAGCTTTCTTT.

This chain connects TRBV19 to TRBJ2-7; D may correspond to TRBD1 or TRBD2 (5 bases each). The CDR3 contains 15 residues. Germline values: CDR1 LNHDA, CDR2 SQIVND (reference sequence). Trimming left V 3 bases short and J 4 bases short, with 16 bases between. The CDR3 sequence: CASSIGAREPYEQYF. The CDR3 DNA follows: TGTGCCAGTAGTATCGGGGCCAGGGAACCTTACGAGCAGTACTTC.

This chain links TRBV6-5 with TRBJ2-7; tentatively, D is TRBD2 (6 bases). Trimming removed 0 bases at V and 0 bases at J, with 9 bases between. The CDR3 is made up of 15 amino acids. Germline CDR1 MNHEY, CDR2 SVGAGI. The CDR3 region has the DNA TGTGCCAGCAGTTACTCGGGGGGTCTCTCCTACGAGCAGTACTTC. Residues: CASSYSGGLSYEQYF.

CDR3 region: CASSQTRGTYEQYF. CDR3 DNA sequence: TGCGCCAGCAGCCAGACCAGGGGTACCTACGAGCAGTACTTC. This rearrangement joins TRBV4-3 to TRBJ2-7; possibly TRBD1 for D (6 bases). Germline values: CDR1 LGHNA, CDR2 YSLEER. The CDR3 extends over 14 amino acids. Trimming cost V 3 bases and J 2 bases, with 11 bases left between them.

The CDR3 nucleotides are TGCAGCGTTGAAGAGGGACTAGCGGGGTCAAAGGAGTTCTTC. Its protein product is CSVEEGLAGSKEFF. This chain links TRBV29-1 with TRBJ2-1; TRBD2 matches 13 bases. V lost 0 bases, J lost 14 bases, and 7 bases stayed unmatched. This CDR3 region has 14 residues. CDR1 and CDR2 (germline): SQVTM, ANQGSEA.

The chain employs TRBV12-3 or TRBV12-4 and TRBJ2-3; D perhaps matches TRBD2 (6 bases). The V and J ends lost 7 bases and 3 bases respectively, with 14 bases between them. The CDR3 has 14 amino acids. The chain's CDR3 is CASTWRGGTDTQYF. DNA of the CDR3: TGTGCCAGCACGTGGAGGGGCGGGACAGATACGCAGTATTTT.

The chain recombines TRBV10-3 with TRBJ2-1; 9 nucleotides align to TRBD2. This CDR3 region has 16 residues. V dropped 0 bases and J dropped 0; count of bases not matched to a gene: 0. The germline V gene has CDR1 ENHRY and CDR2 SYGVKD. CDR3 DNA: TGTGCCATCAGTGAGTCTAGCGGGAGCTCCTACAATGAGCAGTTCTTC. This sequence encodes CAISESSGSSYNEQFF.

This clonotype was counted between two and nine times. In DNA form, the CDR3 reads TGTGCCAGCAGCTTAACCCGACAGGGAATTGAAGCTTTCTTT. It codes for CASSLTRQGIEAFF. The chain has TRBV7-9 and TRBJ1-1, with 7 nucleotides matching TRBD1. V shed 2 bases and J 7 bases; nucleotides not matched to a gene: 7. Per germline, CDR1 SEHNR and CDR2 FQNEAQ (reference sequence). The CDR3 has 14 amino acids.

This clonotype was counted a few times. The chain recombines TRBV6-1 with TRBJ1-1; 8 bases are shared with TRBD1. Trimming at V came to 3 bases and at J to 1 base, leaving 1 base not matched to a gene. Germline V gene lookup returns CDR1 MNHNS and CDR2 SASEGT. The length of the CDR3 is 14 residues. The CDR3 nucleotides are TGTGCCAGCAGTGAGGGACAGGAGAACACTGAAGCTTTCTTT. Encoded protein: CASSEGQENTEAFF.

This clonotype was detected a few times. The rearrangement links TRBV7-9 to TRBJ2-3; TRBD1 is a possible D gene (5 bases). Germline V lookup: CDR1 SEHNR, CDR2 FQNEAQ (reference sequence). Trimming cost V 5 bases and J 0 bases, with 18 bases left between them. This CDR3 is built from 17 residues. The DNA for the CDR3 is TGTGCCAGCAGCCCCGCAGGGTCAGGCGTTAGCACAGATACGCAGTATTTT. This sequence encodes CASSPAGSGVSTDTQYF.